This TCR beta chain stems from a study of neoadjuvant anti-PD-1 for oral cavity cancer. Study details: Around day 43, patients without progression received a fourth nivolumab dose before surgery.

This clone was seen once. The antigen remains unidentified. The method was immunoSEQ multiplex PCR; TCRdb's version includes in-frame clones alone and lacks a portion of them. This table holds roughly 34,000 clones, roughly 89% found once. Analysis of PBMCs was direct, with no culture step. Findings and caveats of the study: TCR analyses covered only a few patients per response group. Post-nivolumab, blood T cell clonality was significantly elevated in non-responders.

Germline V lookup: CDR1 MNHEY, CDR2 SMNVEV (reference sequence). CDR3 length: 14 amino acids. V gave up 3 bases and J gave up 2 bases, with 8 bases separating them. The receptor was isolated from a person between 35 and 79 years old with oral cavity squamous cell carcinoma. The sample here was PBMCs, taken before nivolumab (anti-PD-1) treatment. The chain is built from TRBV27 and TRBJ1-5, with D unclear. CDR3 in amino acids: CASSFEGRNQPQHF. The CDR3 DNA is TGTGCCAGCAGTTTCGAGGGTCGCAATCAGCCCCAGCATTTT.